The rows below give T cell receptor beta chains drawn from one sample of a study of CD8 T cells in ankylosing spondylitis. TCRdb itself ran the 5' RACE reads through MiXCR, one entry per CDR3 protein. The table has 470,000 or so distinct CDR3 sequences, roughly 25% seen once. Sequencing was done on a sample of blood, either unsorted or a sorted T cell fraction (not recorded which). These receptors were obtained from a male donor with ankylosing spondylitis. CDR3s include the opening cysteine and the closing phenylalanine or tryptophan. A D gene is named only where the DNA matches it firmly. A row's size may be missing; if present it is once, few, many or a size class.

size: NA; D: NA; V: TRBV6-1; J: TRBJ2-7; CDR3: CASSVPGVRNYEQYF; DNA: TGTGCCAGCAGTGTCCCCGGGGTTCGGAACTACGAGCAGTACTTC
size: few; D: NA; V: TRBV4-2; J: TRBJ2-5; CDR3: CASSPTGHQETQYF; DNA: TGTGCCAGCAGTCCTACGGGGCACCAAGAGACCCAGTACTTC
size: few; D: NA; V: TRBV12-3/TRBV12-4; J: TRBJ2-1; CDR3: CASSGPRPKNNEQFF; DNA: TGTGCCAGCAGTGGACCGAGGCCAAAAAACAATGAGCAGTTCTTC
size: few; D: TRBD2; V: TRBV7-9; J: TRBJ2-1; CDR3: CASSSSTSAYDNEQFF; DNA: TGTGCCAGCAGCTCCAGCACTAGCGCCTACGACAATGAGCAGTTCTTC
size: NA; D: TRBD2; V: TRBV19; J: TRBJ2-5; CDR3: CASRNLADFQETQYF; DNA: TGTGCCAGTAGAAACCTAGCGGACTTCCAAGAGACCCAGTACTTC
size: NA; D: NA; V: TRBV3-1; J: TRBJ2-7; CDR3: CASSQGDYEQYF; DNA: TGTGCCAGCAGCCAAGGTGACTACGAGCAGTACTTC
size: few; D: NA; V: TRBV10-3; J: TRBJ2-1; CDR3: CAIREGDENEQFF; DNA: TGTGCCATCAGGGAGGGAGACGAAAATGAGCAGTTCTTC
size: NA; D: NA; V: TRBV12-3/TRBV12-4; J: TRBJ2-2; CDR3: CASSVRVLNTGELFF; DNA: TGTGCCAGCAGTGTCCGGGTCCTGAACACCGGGGAGCTGTTTTTT
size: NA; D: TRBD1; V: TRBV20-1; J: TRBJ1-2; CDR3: CSASDPGQIYGYTF; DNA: TGCAGTGCTTCGGATCCGGGACAGATCTATGGCTACACCTTC
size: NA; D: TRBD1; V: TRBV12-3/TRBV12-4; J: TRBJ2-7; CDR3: CASRYRGPSYEQYF; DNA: TGTGCCAGCAGGTACAGGGGGCCCTCCTACGAGCAGTACTTC
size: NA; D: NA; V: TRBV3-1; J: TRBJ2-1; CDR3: CASSQGRKLNEQFF; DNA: TGTGCCAGCAGCCAAGGACGGAAACTAAATGAGCAGTTCTTC
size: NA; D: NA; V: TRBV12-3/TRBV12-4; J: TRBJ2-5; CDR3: CASTPDSYQETQYF; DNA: TGTGCCAGCACCCCTGACTCGTACCAAGAGACCCAGTACTTC
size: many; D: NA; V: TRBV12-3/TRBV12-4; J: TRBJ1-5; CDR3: CASSLNGNQPQHF; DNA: TGTGCCAGCAGTTTAAACGGGAATCAGCCCCAGCATTTT
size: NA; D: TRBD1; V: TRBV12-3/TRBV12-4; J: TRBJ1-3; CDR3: CASSQGQGGNTIYF; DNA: TGTGCCAGCAGCCAGGGACAGGGGGGAAACACCATATATTTT
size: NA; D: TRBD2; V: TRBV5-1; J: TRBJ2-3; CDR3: CASKAGIDTQYF; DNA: TGCGCCAGCAAAGCGGGGATAGATACGCAGTATTTT
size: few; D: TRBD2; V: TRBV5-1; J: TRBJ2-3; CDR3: CASSLGLAGTTAYTQYF; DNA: TGCGCCAGCAGCTTGGGGCTAGCGGGAACCACGGCCTATACGCAGTATTTT
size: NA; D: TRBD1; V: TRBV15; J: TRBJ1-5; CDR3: CATSRNLISGTANQPQHF; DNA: TGTGCCACCAGCAGAAATCTAATATCCGGGACAGCTAATCAGCCCCAGCATTTT
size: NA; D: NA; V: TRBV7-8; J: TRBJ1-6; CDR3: CASSPNGGNNSPLHF; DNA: TGTGCCAGCAGCCCAAACGGGGGGAATAATTCACCCCTCCACTTT
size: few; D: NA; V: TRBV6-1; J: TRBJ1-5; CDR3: CASSEGPLGNQPQHF; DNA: TGTGCCAGCAGTGAAGGCCCGTTGGGCAATCAGCCCCAGCATTTT
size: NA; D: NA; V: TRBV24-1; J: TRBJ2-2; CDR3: CATSDLSPGELFF; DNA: TGTGCCACCAGTGATCTGAGCCCCGGGGAGCTGTTTTTT
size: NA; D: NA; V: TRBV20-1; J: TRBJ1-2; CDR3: CSAWTETNYGYTF; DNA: TGCAGTGCTTGGACAGAAACTAACTATGGCTACACCTTC
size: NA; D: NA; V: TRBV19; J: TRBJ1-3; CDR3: CASTHGGMAGNTIYF; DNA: TGTGCCAGTACCCACGGGGGTATGGCTGGAAACACCATATATTTT
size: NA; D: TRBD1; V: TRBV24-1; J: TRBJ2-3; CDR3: CATSDFSGTGETDTQYF; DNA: TGTGCCACCAGTGATTTCTCCGGGACAGGGGAGACAGATACGCAGTATTTT
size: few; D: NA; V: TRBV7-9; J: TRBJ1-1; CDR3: CASSSLGGGAFF; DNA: TGTGCCAGCAGCTCCCTTGGGGGGGGTGCTTTCTTT
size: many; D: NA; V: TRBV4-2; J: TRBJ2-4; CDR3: CASSQDPGNKVQYF; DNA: TGTGCCAGCAGCCAAGATCCAGGGAATAAAGTTCAGTACTTC
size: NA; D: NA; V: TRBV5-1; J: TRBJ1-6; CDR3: CASSLMAASSYNSPLHF; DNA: TGCGCCAGCAGCTTGATGGCGGCGAGCTCCTATAATTCACCCCTCCACTTT
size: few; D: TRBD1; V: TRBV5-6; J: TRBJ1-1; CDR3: CASSLLQGALNTEAFF; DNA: TGTGCCAGCAGCTTGCTTCAGGGGGCCTTGAACACTGAAGCTTTCTTT
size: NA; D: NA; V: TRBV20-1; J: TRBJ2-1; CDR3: CSAYAAGGAYGEQFF; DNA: TGCAGTGCTTACGCAGCGGGTGGGGCCTACGGTGAGCAGTTCTTC
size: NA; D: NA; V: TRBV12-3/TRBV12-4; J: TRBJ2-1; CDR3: CASSFVEQFF; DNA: TGTGCCAGCAGTTTTGTTGAGCAGTTCTTC
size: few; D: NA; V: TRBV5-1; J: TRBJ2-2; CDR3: CASSPPSNTGELFF; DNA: TGCGCCAGCAGCCCCCCCTCGAACACCGGGGAGCTGTTTTTT
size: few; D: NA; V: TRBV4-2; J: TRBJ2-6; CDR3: CASRGGLSGANVLTF; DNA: TGTGCCAGCCGCGGTGGACTCTCTGGGGCCAACGTCCTGACTTTC
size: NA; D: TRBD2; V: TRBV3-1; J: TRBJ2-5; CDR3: CASSHTSGRETQYF; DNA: TGTGCCAGCAGCCACACTAGCGGGAGAGAGACCCAGTACTTC
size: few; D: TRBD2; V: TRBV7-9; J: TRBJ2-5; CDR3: CASSLLAAMGGETQYF; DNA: TGTGCCAGCAGCTTACTAGCGGCCATGGGCGGAGAGACCCAGTACTTC
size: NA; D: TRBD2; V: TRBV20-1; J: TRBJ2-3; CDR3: CSQTSDTDTQYF; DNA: TGCAGTCAGACTAGCGACACAGATACGCAGTATTTT
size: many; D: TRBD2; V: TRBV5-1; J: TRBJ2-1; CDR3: CASSSRAGVEQFF; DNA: TGCGCCAGCAGCTCCCGAGCGGGAGTAGAGCAGTTCTTC
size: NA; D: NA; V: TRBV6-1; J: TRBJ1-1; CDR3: CASSSPGQGPTEAFF; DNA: TGTGCCAGCAGCTCCCCAGGGCAAGGTCCGACTGAAGCTTTCTTT
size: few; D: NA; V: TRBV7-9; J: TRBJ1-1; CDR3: CASSLAKDTEAFF; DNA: TGTGCCAGCAGCTTAGCGAAGGACACTGAAGCTTTCTTT
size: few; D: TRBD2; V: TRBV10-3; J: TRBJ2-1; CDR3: CAISENIREGLLEQFF; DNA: TGTGCCATCAGTGAGAATATACGGGAGGGCCTGTTAGAGCAGTTCTTC
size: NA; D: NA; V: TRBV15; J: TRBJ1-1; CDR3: CATSRDWGSISTEAFF; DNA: TGTGCCACCAGCAGAGATTGGGGGAGTATTAGCACTGAAGCTTTCTTT
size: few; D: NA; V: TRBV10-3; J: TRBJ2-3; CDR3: CAIRGDTQYF; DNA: TGTGCCATTCGAGGAGATACGCAGTATTTT
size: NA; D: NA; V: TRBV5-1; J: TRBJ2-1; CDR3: CASSGSGASYNEQFF; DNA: TGCGCCAGCAGCGGGAGCGGAGCTTCCTACAATGAGCAGTTCTTC
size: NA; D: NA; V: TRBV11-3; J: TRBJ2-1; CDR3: CASSGRLGYNEQFF; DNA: TGTGCCAGCAGCGGGAGGCTAGGCTACAATGAGCAGTTCTTC
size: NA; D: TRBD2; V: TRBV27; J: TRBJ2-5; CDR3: CASSSSGLAERMETQYF; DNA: TGTGCCAGCAGTTCCTCCGGACTAGCGGAGAGGATGGAGACCCAGTACTTC
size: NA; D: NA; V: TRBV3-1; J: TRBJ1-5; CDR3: CASSLASRGYQPQHF; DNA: TGTGCCAGCAGCCTAGCGTCGAGGGGTTATCAGCCCCAGCATTTT
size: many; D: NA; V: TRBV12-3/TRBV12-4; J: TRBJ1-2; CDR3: CASASDNYGYTF; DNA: TGTGCCAGCGCCAGCGATAACTATGGCTACACCTTC
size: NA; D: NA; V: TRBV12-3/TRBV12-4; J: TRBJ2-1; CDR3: CASSPRVGLYNEQFF; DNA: TGTGCCAGCAGCCCCCGGGTAGGTCTTTACAATGAGCAGTTCTTC
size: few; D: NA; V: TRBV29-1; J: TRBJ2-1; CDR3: CSVTTGLAYNEQFF; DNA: TGCAGCGTTACTACAGGGTTAGCCTACAATGAGCAGTTCTTC
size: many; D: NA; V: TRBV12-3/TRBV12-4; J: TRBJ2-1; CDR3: CASSFSLSLYNEQFF; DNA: TGTGCCAGCAGTTTCTCCCTATCCCTCTACAATGAGCAGTTCTTC
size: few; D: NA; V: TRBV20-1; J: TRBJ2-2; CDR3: CSARDGRQIPNTGELFF; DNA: TGCAGTGCTAGAGATGGGAGGCAAATACCCAACACCGGGGAGCTGTTTTTT
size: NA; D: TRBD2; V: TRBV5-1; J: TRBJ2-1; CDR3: CASSSSIRRAGVSYNEQFF; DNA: TGCGCCAGCAGCTCCTCAATTAGAAGAGCGGGAGTCTCCTACAATGAGCAGTTCTTC
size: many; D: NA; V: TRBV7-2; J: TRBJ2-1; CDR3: CASSPRPSSYNEQFF; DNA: TGTGCCAGCAGCCCCCGGCCAAGCTCCTACAATGAGCAGTTCTTC
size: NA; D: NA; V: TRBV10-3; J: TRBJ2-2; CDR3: CAISTGPPDTGELFF; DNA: TGTGCCATCAGCACCGGGCCCCCCGACACCGGGGAGCTGTTTTTT
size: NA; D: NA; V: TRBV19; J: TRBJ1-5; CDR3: CASSIQHNYNQPQHF; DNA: TGTGCCAGTAGTATCCAGCACAACTATAATCAGCCCCAGCATTTT
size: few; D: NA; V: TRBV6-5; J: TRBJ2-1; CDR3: CASSYSGTTYNEQFF; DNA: TGTGCCAGCAGTTACTCAGGTACCACTTACAATGAGCAGTTCTTC